The 18 T cell receptor beta chains presented below share a single source sample, sequenced in a study of blood T cell repertoires in COVID-19. Using immunoSEQ multiplex PCR, the repertoire was profiled, and TCRdb retains in-frame clones only, with some absent. The data contain approximately 270,000 clones, about nine tenths of them singletons. Sequencing used peripheral blood. These receptors all stem from a woman under 40 with COVID-19, enrolled during active disease.

This sequence joins TRBV5-6 and TRBJ2-1, with 15 bases that match TRBD2. Per the germline V gene, CDR1 is SGHDT and CDR2 is YYEEEE. The CDR3 covers 16 residues. With 4 bases clipped from V and 7 bases from J, the junction kept 6 bases outside the gene matches. DNA for the CDR3: TGTGCCAGCAGCCTCGGACTAGCGGGAGGGGGGAATGAGCAGTTCTTC. Its translation is CASSLGLAGGGNEQFF.

This chain joins TRBV6-5 and TRBJ1-4; 8 nucleotides match TRBD1. Germline V gene data show CDR1 as MNHEY and CDR2 as SVGAGI. The V segment lost 6 bases and the J segment 4 bases; nucleotides outside the gene matches: 7. CDR3 length: 15 amino acids. The CDR3 sequence is CASSPQGADNEKLFF. The CDR3 bases are TGTGCCAGCAGCCCCCAGGGGGCAGATAATGAAAAACTGTTTTTT.

Concerning this clone: The sample carries other DNA sequences with the same CDR3. V is TRBV5-4 and J is TRBJ2-1; 8 nucleotides line up with TRBD2. The germline V gene has CDR1 SGHNT and CDR2 YYREEE (reference sequence). The CDR3 is 15 residues long. J lost 6 bases, V lost 0 bases, and 5 bases had no gene match. CDR3 residues: CASSLGLAGRNEQFF. The CDR3 DNA follows: TGTGCCAGCAGCTTGGGGCTAGCGGGCCGCAATGAGCAGTTCTTC.

The rearrangement links TRBV5-6 to TRBJ1-2, with no clear D. Germline CDR1 SGHDT, CDR2 YYEEEE. The CDR3 covers 13 residues. Trimming pared 0 bases from V and 8 bases from J, leaving 11 bases between. The CDR3 spells CASSLVVARGYTF. The DNA for the CDR3 is TGTGCCAGCAGCTTGGTTGTTGCACGGGGCTACACCTTC.

The chain couples TRBV13 to TRBJ2-5; a weak D match, TRBD2 (5 bases). The germline gives CDR1 PRHDT, CDR2 FYEKMQ (reference sequence). V was trimmed by 1 base and J by 3 bases, leaving 15 bases between them. This CDR3 comprises 16 residues. This CDR3 reads CASSLVGGGGKETQYF. In nucleotides, the CDR3 is TGTGCCAGCAGCTTAGTTGGTGGTGGAGGTAAAGAGACCCAGTACTTC.

V gene TRBV4-1 combines with J gene TRBJ2-7; the D gene is possibly TRBD1 (5 bases). The length of the CDR3 is 13 residues. Trimming removed 1 base at V and 2 bases at J, with 6 bases between. Per the germline V gene, CDR1 is MGHRA and CDR2 is YSYEKL. The CDR3 is CASSQGGPYEQYV. As DNA, the CDR3 is TGCGCCAGCAGCCAAGGGGGCCCCTACGAGCAGTACGTC.

This clone was seen a few times. This CDR3 is CASSLAGYTEAFF. The CDR3 nucleotides are TGTGCCAGCAGCTTAGCCGGGTACACTGAAGCTTTCTTT. The gene calls are TRBV11-3 and TRBJ1-1; D is ambiguous. The germline gives CDR1 SGHNT, CDR2 YENEEA. CDR3 size: 13 residues. Between the trimmed V and J ends, which lost 1 base and 3 bases, there was a span of 6 bases.

The V call is TRBV5-4, the J call TRBJ2-1, with D perhaps TRBD2 (6 bases). Per germline, CDR1 SGHNT and CDR2 YYREEE (reference sequence). The V and J ends lost 0 bases and 0 bases respectively, with 7 bases between them. The CDR3 totals 15 residues. CDR3 sequence (DNA): TGTGCCAGCAGCTTGGGGGACTTCTCCTACAATGAGCAGTTCTTC. Its translation: CASSLGDFSYNEQFF.

This rearrangement joins TRBV7-2 to TRBJ2-2; no reliable D call. The CDR3 sequence is 14 residues long. Germline CDR1 reads SGHTA; CDR2 reads FQGNSA. V was shortened by 1 base and J by 5 bases, with 8 bases between the two germline ends. The CDR3 loop is CASSLVSSTGELFF. The CDR3 nucleotides are TGTGCCAGCAGCTTAGTGAGCTCTACCGGGGAGCTGTTTTTT.

The chain uses TRBV10-3 and TRBJ1-2, with 7 bases that match TRBD1. The CDR3 sequence is 14 residues long. The V segment lost 3 bases and the J segment 4 bases; nucleotides outside the gene matches: 5. Germline assignment: CDR1 ENHRY and CDR2 SYGVKD. This CDR3 is CAISEDRVVYGYTF. CDR3 DNA sequence: TGTGCCATCAGTGAAGACAGGGTTGTCTATGGCTACACCTTC.

The chain uses TRBV6-5 and TRBJ2-7; tentatively, D is TRBD1 (5 bases). CDR1 and CDR2 (germline): MNHEY, SVGAGI. V was cut by 6 bases and J by 0 bases, with 9 bases left in between. This CDR3 is 13 amino acids long. The CDR3 DNA is TGTGCCAGCAGATCACAGGTCTCCTACGAGCAGTACTTC. It specifies CASRSQVSYEQYF.

Regarding this clone: The identical CDR3 is also encoded by other nucleotide sequences in the sample. The chain combines TRBV28 with TRBJ2-1; D is possibly TRBD1 (6 bases). The V end lost 6 bases, the J end lost 8 bases, and 11 bases lay between the germline ends. The CDR3 has 12 amino acids. CDR1 is MDHEN and CDR2 is SYDVKM in the germline V gene. The CDR3 DNA follows: TGTGCCAGCAGCCGTCAGGGGCATGAGCAGTTCTTC. This codes for CASSRQGHEQFF.

This chain joins TRBV15 and TRBJ1-5; D is possibly TRBD1 (6 bases). Looked up from germline, CDR1 is LNHNV and CDR2 is YYDKDF (reference sequence). With 0 bases removed from V and 2 bases from J, the gap between germline ends came to 11 bases. The CDR3 loop spans 16 amino acids. CDR3 sequence reads: CATSREGGLGNQPQHF. CDR3 coding DNA: TGTGCCACCAGCAGAGAAGGGGGTTTGGGCAATCAGCCCCAGCATTTT.

CDR3 amino acids: CASSLRGMGTNEKLFF. CDR3 in DNA: TGTGCCAGCAGCTTACGGGGGATGGGAACTAATGAAAAACTGTTTTTT. The rearrangement links TRBV7-9 to TRBJ1-4, with D maybe TRBD1 (5 bases). With 2 bases removed from V and 1 base from J, the gap between germline ends came to 11 bases. Germline loops: CDR1 SEHNR, CDR2 FQNEAQ (reference sequence). The CDR3 runs 16 residues.

The gene calls are TRBV6-2 or TRBV6-3 and TRBJ1-2; 10 bases map to TRBD1. The V gene's germline CDR1 is MNHEY and CDR2 SVGEGT. The CDR3 loop spans 14 amino acids. With 5 bases clipped from V and 2 bases from J, the junction kept 2 bases outside the gene matches. The CDR3 is CASSETGGNYGYTF. CDR3 nucleotides: TGTGCCAGCAGTGAGACAGGGGGCAACTATGGCTACACCTTC.

In nucleotides, the CDR3 is TGTGCCAGCAGCCAAGATCCCGTTCCCCAGATGGGCTACACCTTC. Translation gives CASSQDPVPQMGYTF. The rearrangement uses TRBV3-1 (or the pseudogene TRBV3-2) and TRBJ1-2; D remains ambiguous. CDR1 is LGHDT, CDR2 YNNKEL, per germline (reference sequence). CDR3 length: 15 amino acids. The germline V and J ends were trimmed by 0 bases and 8 bases, with 16 bases remaining between them.

The chain is built from TRBV4-3 and TRBJ1-1; D remains ambiguous. V was trimmed by 1 base and J by 1 base, leaving 10 bases between them. The CDR3 is made up of 15 amino acids. Germline CDR1 is LGHNA and CDR2 is YSLEER. The DNA for the CDR3 is TGCGCCAGCAGCCAAGGATGGGCGGGGAACACTGAAGCTTTCTTT. Translation gives CASSQGWAGNTEAFF.

This clone was observed a single time. This chain links TRBV11-2 with TRBJ1-1; no clear D gene. The CDR3 sequence is 14 residues long. Germline V gives CDR1 SGHAT, CDR2 FQNNGV. The V end lost 5 bases, the J end lost 6 bases, and 16 bases lay between the germline ends. CDR3 sequence reads: CASSREVLRAEAFF. The CDR3 DNA follows: TGTGCCAGCAGCCGGGAAGTACTCCGGGCTGAAGCTTTCTTT. The variable domain in full, with the rest retrieved from reference TRBV11-2 and TRBJ1-1, is EAGVAQSPRYKIIEKRQSVAFWCNPISGHATLYWYQQILGQGPKLLIQFQNNGVVDDSQLPKDRFSAERLKGVDSTLKIQPAKLEDSAVYLCASSREVLRAEAFFGQGTRLTVV.